Shown below are 11 T cell receptor beta chains from a single sample sequenced in a study of technical replicates of blood from a few donors. Produced via immunoSEQ multiplex PCR; TCRdb's table is partial and in-frame only. The profile shows over 70,000 clones, about 96% of them singletons. The sample comprised T cells isolated from PBMCs. Source of these receptors: a human donor in good health.

The V call is TRBV10-2, the J call TRBJ1-5; D is uncertain. Germline CDR1 and CDR2: WSHSY and SAAADI. The V gene lost 1 base and the J gene lost 5 bases, with 9 bases spanning the gap. This CDR3 is 14 amino acids long. CDR3 sequence reads: CASSELADYQPQHF. In nucleotides, the CDR3 is TGCGCCAGCAGTGAGTTGGCAGACTATCAGCCCCAGCATTTT.

The chain employs TRBV30 and TRBJ1-2; no clear D gene. The V gene lost 5 bases and the J gene lost 4 bases, with 11 bases spanning the gap. CDR3 length: 12 residues. Per germline, CDR1 GTSNPN and CDR2 SVGIG (reference sequence). Here the CDR3 reads CAWEAGLYGYTF. The DNA of the CDR3 is TGTGCCTGGGAGGCAGGACTCTATGGCTACACCTTC.

The chain uses TRBV27 and TRBJ1-5, with 8 positions matching TRBD1. Germline loops: CDR1 MNHEY, CDR2 SMNVEV (reference sequence). With 6 bases clipped from V and 1 base from J, the junction kept 5 bases outside the gene matches. The CDR3 spans 15 residues. The CDR3 here is CASSSGTGSNQPQHF. The DNA of the CDR3 is TGTGCCAGCAGCTCCGGGACAGGAAGCAATCAGCCCCAGCATTTT.

The chain combines TRBV19 with TRBJ2-5; D uncertain. CDR1 LNHDA and CDR2 SQIVND come from the germline V gene (reference sequence). The CDR3 is made up of 13 amino acids. The ends were cut back, 3 bases at V and 2 bases at J, with 7 bases in the middle. The CDR3: CASSIHSQETQYF. The DNA for the CDR3 is TGTGCCAGTAGTATCCACTCTCAAGAGACCCAGTACTTC.

The CDR3 is CASGSTGGFADTQYF. CDR3 DNA: TGTGCCAGCGGCTCGACAGGGGGCTTTGCAGATACGCAGTATTTT. This chain links TRBV2 with TRBJ2-3; 10 nucleotides match TRBD1. The CDR3 loop spans 15 amino acids. J gave up 4 bases and V 8 bases, and 9 bases lay outside the gene matches. Germline V lookup: CDR1 SNHLY, CDR2 FYNNEI.

This chain joins TRBV13 and TRBJ2-2, with 14 bases identical to TRBD2. J gave up 0 bases and V 4 bases, and 4 bases lay outside the gene matches. This CDR3 is built from 18 residues. From germline, CDR1 is PRHDT and CDR2 FYEKMQ (reference sequence). The CDR3: CASSWGLAGAANTGELFF. In DNA, the CDR3 is TGTGCCAGCAGCTGGGGACTAGCGGGGGCTGCGAACACCGGGGAGCTGTTTTTT.

This chain links TRBV4-1 with TRBJ2-7; 7 nucleotides align to TRBD2. CDR3 length: 14 amino acids. From germline, CDR1 is MGHRA and CDR2 YSYEKL. The V gene end was trimmed by 7 bases and the J gene end by 1 base; junction bases not matched to a gene: 7. CDR3 sequence (DNA): TGCGCCAGCAAGACCGGGGAGGGATCCTACGAGCAGTACTTC. Translation: CASKTGEGSYEQYF.

The gene calls are TRBV30 and TRBJ1-4; 10 nucleotides match TRBD1. Germline V gene lookup returns CDR1 GTSNPN and CDR2 SVGIG (reference sequence). Trimming cost V 4 bases and J 5 bases; bases outside gene matches: 1. The CDR3 totals 13 residues. Written as DNA, the CDR3 is TGTGCCTGGATGACAGGGGGCAATGAAAAACTGTTTTTT. As protein: CAWMTGGNEKLFF.

The V and J genes are TRBV15 and TRBJ2-2; D remains unclear. V was trimmed by 3 bases and J by 5 bases, leaving 7 bases between them. Germline values: CDR1 LNHNV, CDR2 YYDKDF (reference sequence). This CDR3 contains 13 residues. The CDR3 coding sequence is TGTGCCACCAGCAGTCGGTTAACCGGGGAGCTGTTTTTT. Encoded protein: CATSSRLTGELFF. Combining the CDR3 with reference TRBV15 and TRBJ2-2 gives the whole variable domain DAMVIQNPRYQVTQFGKPVTLSCSQTLNHNVMYWYQQKSSQAPKLLFHYYDKDFNNEADTPDNFQSRRPNTSFCFLDIRSPGLGDTAMYLCATSSRLTGELFFGEGSRLTVL.

The J gene is TRBJ1-1, the V gene TRBV11-3, with D unclear. Germline V gene sequence: CDR1 SGHNT, CDR2 YENEEA. The germline V and J ends were trimmed by 5 bases and 3 bases, with 13 bases remaining between them. This CDR3 contains 14 residues. This CDR3 reads CASSPEAFDTEAFF. In DNA, the CDR3 is TGTGCCAGCAGCCCTGAGGCTTTTGACACTGAAGCTTTCTTT.

This chain links TRBV28 with TRBJ1-5, with TRBD1 as a possible D gene (6 bases). The CDR3 runs to 16 residues. With 5 bases removed from V and 0 bases from J, the gap between germline ends came to 14 bases. CDR1 MDHEN and CDR2 SYDVKM come from the germline V gene. As DNA, the CDR3 is TGTGCCAGCAGTGTTTACACAGGGAATAGCAATCAGCCCCAGCATTTT. This gives the protein CASSVYTGNSNQPQHF. The whole variable domain, filled in from reference TRBV28 and TRBJ1-5, reads DVKVTQSSRYLVKRTGEKVFLECVQDMDHENMFWYRQDPGLGLRLIYFSYDVKMKEKGDIPEGYSVSREKKERFSLILESASTNQTSMYLCASSVYTGNSNQPQHFGDGTRLSIL.